The 25 T cell receptor beta chains in this list originate from one sample, sequenced in a study of cytomegalovirus exposure and HLA in healthy donors. Generated by immunoSEQ multiplex PCR, the TCRdb table keeps only in-frame clones and is missing some. Counted here are about 150,000 clones, roughly 90% occurring once; the ten biggest clones make up about a fifth. Sequences were obtained from PBMCs. These receptors all stem from a man younger than 35 in good health and CMV-seropositive.

The V and J genes are TRBV11-3 and TRBJ2-3; the D gene is possibly TRBD2 (5 bases). The CDR3 is 16 residues long. In germline, CDR1 is SGHNT, CDR2 YENEEA. V gave up 1 base and J gave up 1 base, with 12 bases separating them. In nucleotides, the CDR3 is TGTGCCAGCAGCTTAGCCGAGGGAGAGGGCACAGATACGCAGTATTTT. Its protein is CASSLAEGEGTDTQYF.

The chain combines TRBV19 with TRBJ1-5, with a weak D call TRBD1 (6 bases). The CDR3 extends over 16 amino acids. The germline V gene has CDR1 LNHDA and CDR2 SQIVND (reference sequence). Trimming removed 7 bases at V and 3 bases at J, with 19 bases between. DNA of the CDR3: TGTGCCAGTACCTATTCGGCGGGGGCAATCAATCAGCCCCAGCATTTT. As protein: CASTYSAGAINQPQHF.

Comments on this clone: The limits of the CDR3 on the DNA are not certain, so only TCRdb's listed CDR3 is given. This chain links TRBV6-5 with TRBJ2-7; no check of the table's D call, TRBD2, against the DNA was made. Both ends counted, the CDR3 spans 15 residues. Germline CDR1 and CDR2: MNHEY and SVGAGI. The CDR3 sequence is CASSSSGVSSYEQYF.

The V gene is TRBV9, the J gene TRBJ1-2, with D perhaps TRBD1 (6 bases). CDR1 SGDLS and CDR2 YYNGEE come from the germline V gene. This CDR3 is 12 amino acids long. Trimming cost V 3 bases and J 3 bases, with 6 bases left between them. The CDR3 nucleotides are TGTGCCAGCAGCGGACAGGACTATGGCTACACCTTC. It codes for CASSGQDYGYTF.

J is TRBJ2-5 and V is TRBV5-4; D is possibly TRBD2 (5 bases). Per germline, CDR1 SGHNT and CDR2 YYREEE (reference sequence). CDR3 length: 13 amino acids. V lost 4 bases, J lost 2 bases, and 9 bases lay in between. Here the CDR3 reads CASSPRDQETQYF. As DNA, the CDR3 is TGTGCCAGCAGCCCGAGGGATCAAGAGACCCAGTACTTC.

The chain combines TRBV27 with TRBJ1-1; D is perhaps TRBD1 (6 bases). Per the germline V gene, CDR1 is MNHEY and CDR2 is SMNVEV (reference sequence). Trimming removed 5 bases at V and 4 bases at J, with 11 bases between. The CDR3 length is 13 residues. DNA for the CDR3: TGTGCCAGCAGTGCAGGGGTGGGCACTGAAGCTTTCTTT. It translates to CASSAGVGTEAFF.

CDR3 amino acids: CASSPSGSSTGELFF. The CDR3 DNA is TGCGCCAGCAGCCCGAGCGGGAGCTCTACCGGGGAGCTGTTTTTT. The V call is TRBV4-1, the J call TRBJ2-2; TRBD2 matches at 8 bases. J lost 5 bases, V lost 4 bases, and 6 bases had no gene match. Germline-derived CDR1 and CDR2 are MGHRA and YSYEKL. The CDR3 is 15 residues long.

This clone was found a few times. CDR3 coding DNA: TGTGCCAGCAGCTTAGCAGGGACTAGCGGAATTAACAATGAGCAGTTCTTC. It translates to CASSLAGTSGINNEQFF. The J gene is TRBJ2-1, the V gene TRBV7-3, with TRBD2 matching over 11 bases. J lost 5 bases, V lost 2 bases, and 8 bases had no gene match. From germline, CDR1 is SGHTA and CDR2 FQGTGA. The CDR3 has 17 residues.

This chain joins TRBV5-3 and TRBJ2-2, with a tentative D call TRBD2 (6 bases). TRBV5-3 is an ORF, and what it does is uncertain. Trimming shortened V by 6 bases and J by 3 bases, and 33 bases separated the two germline ends. The CDR3 runs to 21 residues. For the CDR3, the DNA is TGTGCCAGAAAGGGGAAGCACCGGGACTCTTCGTGTTTTCCGTACACCGGGGAGCTGTTTTTT. This codes for CARKGKHRDSSCFPYTGELFF.

The chain links TRBV9 to TRBJ2-7, with D possibly being TRBD2 (5 bases). CDR3 length: 14 amino acids. V lost 1 base to trimming and J lost 5 bases, with 13 bases between them. The germline gives CDR1 SGDLS, CDR2 YYNGEE. Written as DNA, the CDR3 is TGTGCCAGCAGCGTAATGAGGGAAAGCAACGAGCAGTACTTC. It encodes CASSVMRESNEQYF.

The J gene is TRBJ2-2, the V gene TRBV7-9; the match to TRBD2 covers 14 bases. This CDR3 is 18 amino acids long. Germline V gene sequence: CDR1 SEHNR, CDR2 FQNEAQ (reference sequence). Trimming at V came to 4 bases and at J to 3 bases, leaving 7 bases not matched to a gene. CDR3 residues: CASSSRLAGGKYTGELFF. The DNA for the CDR3 is TGTGCCAGCAGCTCGCGACTAGCGGGAGGGAAATACACCGGGGAGCTGTTTTTT.

With regard to this clone: Other DNA sequences in the same sample also yield this CDR3. The gene calls are TRBV27 and TRBJ2-3; weak D call: TRBD1 (6 bases). This CDR3 region has 14 residues. Deletions cut 10 bases from V and 2 bases from J, with 16 bases between. Germline values: CDR1 MNHEY, CDR2 SMNVEV (reference sequence). CDR3 in amino acids: CATHLTGPTDTQYF. For the CDR3, the DNA is TGTGCCACTCACCTGACAGGACCCACAGATACGCAGTATTTT.

The chain links TRBV6-5 to TRBJ2-5; TRBD1 is a possible D gene (5 bases). Trimming stripped 5 bases from V and 1 base from J, with 14 bases between. The CDR3 length is 15 residues. CDR1 and CDR2 from the germline V gene are MNHEY and SVGAGI. Here the CDR3 DNA reads TGTGCCAGCAGTCCTAACAGGTCACCCCAAGAGACCCAGTACTTC. It is translated as CASSPNRSPQETQYF.

The rearrangement joins TRBV5-1 to TRBJ2-1, with 10 bases matching TRBD2. CDR1 and CDR2 from the germline V gene are SGHRS and YFSETQ. Losses at the gene ends were 6 bases for V and 7 bases for J; bases not matched to a gene: 7. This CDR3 has 14 amino acids. CDR3 DNA: TGCGCCAGCAATCCTAGCGGGAGTGGAAATGAGCAGTTCTTC. Its translation: CASNPSGSGNEQFF.

The chain has TRBV20-1 and TRBJ2-5; 7 bases are shared with TRBD2. The V gene's germline CDR1 is DFQATT and CDR2 SNEGSKA (reference sequence). V was clipped by 6 bases and J by 6 bases; unmatched bases: 4. This CDR3 is built from 11 residues. In DNA, the CDR3 is TGCAGTGCGGGAGGGAGGAAGACCCAGTACTTC. Translated: CSAGGRKTQYF.

The J gene is TRBJ2-7, the V gene TRBV13; 13 bases fit TRBD2. Trimming took 5 bases from V and 2 from J; bases not matched to a gene: 6. The CDR3 has 16 residues. CDR1 and CDR2 from the germline V gene are PRHDT and FYEKMQ (reference sequence). This CDR3 reads CASSPGLAGITYEQYF. The CDR3 DNA reads as TGTGCCAGCAGCCCGGGACTAGCGGGGATCACCTACGAGCAGTACTTC.

This rearrangement joins TRBV4-3 to TRBJ2-1; D is possibly TRBD1 (6 bases). Per germline, CDR1 LGHNA and CDR2 YSLEER. This CDR3 comprises 15 residues. Deletions cut 0 bases from V and 5 bases from J, with 11 bases between. The CDR3 loop reads CASSQEWGLDNEQFF. The CDR3 DNA reads as TGCGCCAGCAGCCAAGAGTGGGGGCTCGACAATGAGCAGTTCTTC.

This clone was detected once. CDR3 sequence: CAITRTGLNNEQFF. The CDR3 DNA is TGTGCCATCACGAGGACAGGCCTTAACAATGAGCAGTTCTTC. The rearrangement links TRBV7-9 to TRBJ2-1, with 7 bases aligning to TRBD1. Germline values: CDR1 SEHNR, CDR2 FQNEAQ (reference sequence). The CDR3 runs to 14 residues. With 10 bases clipped from V and 5 bases from J, the junction kept 11 bases outside the gene matches. Variable domain in full (rest from reference TRBV7-9 and TRBJ2-1): DTGVSQNPRHKITKRGQNVTFRCDPISEHNRLYWYRQTLGQGPEFLTYFQNEAQLEKSRLLSDRFSAERPKGSFSTLEIQRTEQGDSAMYLCAITRTGLNNEQFFGPGTRLTVL.

This chain uses TRBV7-3 with TRBJ2-1; TRBD1 is a possible D gene (5 bases). The germline gives CDR1 SGHTA, CDR2 FQGTGA. This CDR3 contains 16 residues. Trimming cost V 0 bases and J 2 bases, with 11 bases left between them. CDR3 nucleotide sequence: TGTGCCAGCAGCTTAACGTTGGCAGGGCCCTACAATGAGCAGTTCTTC. Translation gives CASSLTLAGPYNEQFF. Together with reference TRBV7-3 and TRBJ2-1, the CDR3 gives the full variable domain: GAGVSQTPSNKVTEKGKYVELRCDPISGHTALYWYRQSLGQGPEFLIYFQGTGAADDSGLPNDRFFAVRPEGSVSTLKIQRTERGDSAVYLCASSLTLAGPYNEQFFGPGTRLTVL.

The chain has TRBV19 and TRBJ1-6; D may be TRBD1 (6 bases). The V end lost 9 bases, the J end lost 8 bases, and 20 bases lay between the germline ends. The germline V gene encodes CDR1 LNHDA and CDR2 SQIVND (reference sequence). CDR3 size: 15 residues. Here the CDR3 reads CASSSSQGRDSPLHF. The CDR3 DNA reads TGTGCCAGCAGTTCCTCACAGGGCCGGGATTCACCCCTCCACTTT.

This chain's CDR3 is CASSWGGPFNEQFF. As DNA, the CDR3 is TGTGCCAGCAGCTGGGGGGGCCCTTTTAATGAGCAGTTCTTC. The chain uses TRBV5-6 and TRBJ2-1, with D possibly being TRBD2 (7 bases). In germline, CDR1 is SGHDT, CDR2 YYEEEE. The CDR3 totals 14 residues. V gave up 3 bases and J gave up 7 bases, with 14 bases separating them.

The chain uses TRBV27 and TRBJ1-2; 8 nucleotides match TRBD1. Germline V lookup: CDR1 MNHEY, CDR2 SMNVEV (reference sequence). With 5 bases clipped from V and 2 bases from J, the junction kept 7 bases outside the gene matches. The CDR3 sequence is 15 residues long. The CDR3 DNA sequence: TGTGCCAGCAGTCTTGGACAGGGCGGCAACTATGGCTACACCTTC. It translates to CASSLGQGGNYGYTF.

V is TRBV7-9 and J is TRBJ1-3; 7 bases align to TRBD1. CDR3 length: 14 residues. J lost 4 bases, V lost 6 bases, and 6 bases had no gene match. From germline, CDR1 is SEHNR and CDR2 FQNEAQ (reference sequence). The CDR3 DNA is TGTGCCAGCAGACTCGGGACAGCCGGAAACACCATATATTTT. It codes for CASRLGTAGNTIYF.

The chain combines TRBV5-1 with TRBJ2-1, with 13 positions matching TRBD2. Germline CDR1 is SGHRS and CDR2 is YFSETQ. V shed 4 bases and J 5 bases; nucleotides not matched to a gene: 9. This CDR3 has 17 residues. The CDR3 DNA is TGCGCCAGCAGCACCCGAGGGACTAGCGGGACAAACAATGAGCAGTTCTTC. This codes for CASSTRGTSGTNNEQFF.

V usage is TRBV16 and J usage is TRBJ2-3; D call uncertain. CDR1 is KGHSY and CDR2 is FQNENV in the germline V gene. This CDR3 comprises 14 residues. The germline V and J ends were trimmed by 4 bases and 0 bases, with 8 bases remaining between them. CDR3 bases: TGTGCCAGCAGCCGGCAGTCTAGCACAGATACGCAGTATTTT. It specifies CASSRQSSTDTQYF. Supplemented by reference TRBV16 and TRBJ2-3, the full variable domain reads GEEVAQTPKHLVRGEGQKAKLYCAPIKGHSYVFWYQQVLKNEFKFLISFQNENVFDETGMPKERFSAKCLPNSPCSLEIQATKLEDSAVYFCASSRQSSTDTQYFGPGTRLTVL.